This TCR beta chain was obtained from a study of PD-1 blockade in classical Hodgkin lymphoma. Each of the patients experienced relapse following autologous stem cell transplantation, and their brentuximab vedotin exposure differed. The table came from immunoSEQ multiplex PCR; TCRdb's copy has only in-frame clones and leaves some out. Of about 98,000 clones detected, roughly 92% appear once; the ten largest clones hold 2.8%. The CDR3 has 16 amino acids. Germline loops: CDR1 MDHEN, CDR2 SYDVKM. Trimming left V 8 bases short and J 0 bases short, with 14 bases between. The sequence was collected from a human donor with classical Hodgkin lymphoma. The V and J genes are TRBV28 and TRBJ2-6, with D tentatively TRBD1 (6 bases). The specimen was peripheral blood mononuclear cells (PBMCs), collected at baseline. CDR3 residues: CASRAPRGSGANVLTF. In nucleotides, the CDR3 is TGTGCCAGCCGGGCCCCCAGGGGCTCTGGGGCCAACGTCCTGACTTTC.